Listed below are T cell receptor beta chains from one sample, sequenced in a study of PD-1 blockade in classical Hodgkin lymphoma. Clones were sequenced by immunoSEQ multiplex PCR, and TCRdb holds only the in-frame ones, with some missing. The sample yields about 25,000 clones, 81% seen once. The specimen comprised peripheral blood mononuclear cells (PBMCs), sampled before the second cycle of nivolumab. The receptors shown here come from a human donor with classical Hodgkin lymphoma. CDR3s include the opening cysteine and the closing phenylalanine or tryptophan. Fields, in order: V gene, clone size, D gene, J gene, CDR3 protein, CDR3 DNA. D genes are given only for firm matches. Rows give clone size only sometimes, using once, few, many, or a class for an expanded clone.

V: TRBV2; size: .; D: TRBD2; J: TRBJ2-1; CDR3: CASRKRTLGGSPGGTNEQFF; DNA: TGTGCCAGCCGAAAGAGGACCTTGGGCGGGAGTCCCGGTGGTACGAATGAGCAGTTCTTC
V: TRBV5-1; size: .; D: .; J: TRBJ1-2; CDR3: CASSHITIGMSGGVYTF; DNA: TGCGCCAGCAGCCACATAACGATTGGAATGTCGGGGGGCGTCTACACCTTC
V: TRBV27; size: .; D: .; J: TRBJ1-6; CDR3: CASNREESSYNSPLHF; DNA: TGTGCCAGCAACAGGGAAGAGAGCTCCTATAATTCACCCCTCCACTTT
V: TRBV5-6; size: .; D: TRBD2; J: TRBJ2-1; CDR3: CASSHPGLAGTYNEQFF; DNA: TGTGCCAGCAGCCACCCGGGACTAGCGGGAACCTACAATGAGCAGTTCTTC
V: TRBV27; size: .; D: .; J: TRBJ2-1; CDR3: CASSLIGGSIYNEQFF; DNA: TGTGCCAGCAGTTTAATCGGCGGGTCCATCTACAATGAGCAGTTCTTC
V: TRBV7-4; size: .; D: .; J: TRBJ1-4; CDR3: CASSFRTATNEKLFF; DNA: TGTGCCAGCAGCTTCCGGACAGCAACTAATGAAAAACTGTTTTTT
V: TRBV28; size: .; D: .; J: TRBJ1-1; CDR3: CASSFRLGTMNTEAFF; DNA: TGTGCCAGCAGTTTTCGTCTCGGCACTATGAACACTGAAGCTTTCTTT
V: TRBV18; size: few; D: .; J: TRBJ2-7; CDR3: CASSPPSGGRYEQYF; DNA: TGTGCCAGCTCACCACCGTCCGGGGGGCGGTACGAGCAGTACTTC
V: TRBV4-1; size: .; D: TRBD1; J: TRBJ2-2; CDR3: CASSQADRATGELFF; DNA: TGCGCCAGCAGCCAAGCAGACAGGGCTACCGGGGAGCTGTTTTTT
V: TRBV28; size: .; D: .; J: TRBJ2-1; CDR3: CASTPRAKGWLGSYNEQFF; DNA: TGTGCCAGCACCCCCCGGGCTAAAGGGTGGTTAGGCTCCTACAATGAGCAGTTCTTC
V: TRBV7-8; size: .; D: .; J: TRBJ2-7; CDR3: CASSPGGLNYEQYF; DNA: TGTGCCAGCAGCCCAGGGGGACTTAACTACGAGCAGTACTTC
V: TRBV30; size: .; D: .; J: TRBJ2-7; CDR3: CAGRTAVEWYF; DNA: TGTGCCGGCCGGACAGCCGTTGAGTGGTACTTC
V: TRBV2; size: .; D: TRBD2; J: TRBJ2-3; CDR3: CASTPPGGGALGDTQYF; DNA: TGTGCCAGCACACCCCCTGGCGGGGGGGCGTTAGGAGATACGCAGTATTTT
V: TRBV6-5; size: .; D: .; J: TRBJ2-7; CDR3: CASSKRGLGEQYF; DNA: TGTGCCAGCAGTAAACGGGGTCTGGGCGAGCAGTACTTC
V: TRBV7-9; size: .; D: .; J: TRBJ1-4; CDR3: CASSQGHVNEKLFF; DNA: TGTGCCAGCAGCCAGGGACACGTTAATGAAAAACTGTTTTTT
V: TRBV9; size: .; D: .; J: TRBJ2-2; CDR3: CASSVAEVPTGELFF; DNA: TGTGCCAGCAGCGTAGCAGAGGTTCCCACCGGGGAGCTGTTTTTT
V: TRBV19; size: .; D: .; J: TRBJ2-7; CDR3: CASSTEQGRSYEQYF; DNA: TGTGCCAGTAGTACCGAACAGGGAAGGTCCTACGAGCAGTACTTC
V: TRBV2; size: .; D: .; J: TRBJ1-1; CDR3: CASNYDVSEAFF; DNA: TGTGCCAGCAATTACGATGTATCTGAAGCTTTCTTT
V: TRBV7-2; size: few; D: .; J: TRBJ2-4; CDR3: CASSLEPGFKNIQYF; DNA: TGTGCCAGCAGCTTAGAACCAGGATTTAAAAACATTCAGTACTTC
V: TRBV28; size: .; D: .; J: TRBJ2-7; CDR3: CASTQLSSSYEQYF; DNA: TGTGCCAGCACCCAGTTATCGAGCTCCTACGAGCAGTACTTC
V: TRBV13; size: once; D: TRBD1; J: TRBJ2-7; CDR3: CASSSQGLAYEQYF; DNA: TGTGCCAGCAGCTCACAGGGGCTGGCCTACGAGCAGTACTTC
V: TRBV28; size: once; D: .; J: TRBJ1-4; CDR3: CASSTRGPHEKLFF; DNA: TGTGCCAGCAGTACTCGTGGTCCTCATGAAAAACTGTTTTTT
V: TRBV2; size: once; D: .; J: TRBJ2-3; CDR3: CASSQDIASTDTQYF; DNA: TGTGCCAGCAGTCAGGACATAGCTAGCACAGATACGCAGTATTTT
V: TRBV6-1; size: once; D: .; J: TRBJ2-3; CDR3: CASSEVVGGGNTDTQYF; DNA: TGTGCCAGCAGTGAAGTGGTCGGTGGAGGCAACACAGATACGCAGTATTTT
V: TRBV28; size: few; D: .; J: TRBJ2-7; CDR3: CASSLVGAYEQYF; DNA: TGTGCCAGCAGTTTGGTAGGGGCCTACGAGCAGTACTTC
V: TRBV7-8; size: .; D: .; J: TRBJ1-2; CDR3: CASSPQGPGNYGYTF; DNA: TGTGCCAGCAGCCCCCAGGGTCCCGGGAACTATGGCTACACCTTC
V: TRBV6-5; size: .; D: .; J: TRBJ1-1; CDR3: CASSWSRRGTEAFF; DNA: TGTGCCAGCAGTTGGAGTCGGCGGGGCACTGAAGCTTTCTTT
V: TRBV27; size: .; D: .; J: TRBJ2-2; CDR3: CASRRPGPNTGELFF; DNA: TGTGCCAGCAGGCGCCCGGGACCCAACACCGGGGAGCTGTTTTTT
V: TRBV28; size: .; D: .; J: TRBJ2-2; CDR3: CASSPQLAGRAAELFF; DNA: TGTGCCAGCAGTCCACAACTAGCAGGAAGGGCCGCGGAGCTGTTTTTT
V: TRBV10-2; size: .; D: .; J: TRBJ2-6; CDR3: CASERSGANVLTF; DNA: TGCGCCAGCGAGCGTTCTGGGGCCAACGTCCTGACTTTC
V: TRBV10-3; size: .; D: TRBD2; J: TRBJ2-1; CDR3: CAINPTGGFNNEQFF; DNA: TGTGCCATCAACCCCACGGGAGGGTTCAACAATGAGCAGTTCTTC
V: TRBV27; size: .; D: .; J: TRBJ2-5; CDR3: CASRPTLGFQTQYF; DNA: TGTGCCAGCAGACCTACTCTGGGGTTCCAGACCCAGTACTTC
V: TRBV27; size: .; D: .; J: TRBJ2-1; CDR3: CASSLWNRDEQFF; DNA: TGTGCCAGCAGTTTATGGAATCGGGATGAGCAGTTCTTC
V: TRBV2; size: .; D: TRBD2; J: TRBJ2-1; CDR3: CASTPISGRARNEQFF; DNA: TGTGCCAGCACCCCTATTAGCGGGAGGGCCCGCAATGAGCAGTTCTTC
V: TRBV27; size: .; D: TRBD2; J: TRBJ2-1; CDR3: CASRRLANSYNEQFF; DNA: TGTGCCAGCCGAAGACTAGCCAACTCCTACAATGAGCAGTTCTTC
V: TRBV27; size: .; D: TRBD2; J: TRBJ2-2; CDR3: CASRKRTSGNTGELFF; DNA: TGTGCCAGCAGAAAGAGGACTAGCGGGAACACCGGGGAGCTGTTTTTT
V: TRBV30; size: .; D: .; J: TRBJ2-5; CDR3: CAWGPNAGTRETQYF; DNA: TGTGCCTGGGGTCCTAATGCCGGGACCCGGGAGACCCAGTACTTC
V: TRBV21-1; size: .; D: .; J: TRBJ1-3; CDR3: CASSKRQVPSGNTIYF; DNA: TGTGCCAGCAGCAAACGGCAGGTACCCTCTGGAAACACCATATATTTT
V: TRBV11-2; size: .; D: .; J: TRBJ2-5; CDR3: CASSLGTVKETQYF; DNA: TGTGCCAGCAGCCTCGGGACTGTCAAAGAGACCCAGTACTTC
V: TRBV7-2; size: few; D: TRBD2; J: TRBJ2-4; CDR3: CASSRGTTLGNIQYF; DNA: TGTGCCAGCAGCCGGGGGACTACGTTAGGGAACATTCAGTACTTC
V: TRBV11-2; size: .; D: TRBD1; J: TRBJ2-3; CDR3: CASSLRAPGQSSTDTQYF; DNA: TGTGCCAGCAGCTTACGAGCGCCGGGACAGTCTAGCACAGATACGCAGTATTTT
V: TRBV19; size: .; D: .; J: TRBJ1-1; CDR3: CASSIGKGQGRTEAFF; DNA: TGTGCCAGTAGTATAGGAAAGGGGCAGGGGAGGACTGAAGCTTTCTTT
V: TRBV4-2; size: once; D: TRBD2; J: TRBJ2-1; CDR3: CASSTRQGSSGGFQKDEQFF; DNA: TGTGCCAGCAGCACCCGTCAGGGGTCTAGCGGGGGGTTCCAGAAGGATGAGCAGTTCTTC
V: TRBV30; size: .; D: .; J: TRBJ1-3; CDR3: CAWSVLGGNTIYF; DNA: TGTGCCTGGAGTGTACTAGGGGGAAACACCATATATTTT
V: TRBV4-2; size: .; D: TRBD1; J: TRBJ1-4; CDR3: CASGGTGNEKLFF; DNA: TGTGCCAGCGGCGGGACAGGGAATGAAAAACTGTTTTTT
V: TRBV7-8; size: once; D: .; J: TRBJ1-6; CDR3: CASSFSGRENSPLHF; DNA: TGTGCCAGCAGCTTCTCCGGTCGGGAAAATTCACCCCTCCACTTT
V: TRBV2; size: .; D: .; J: TRBJ2-2; CDR3: CASTENPAGELFF; DNA: TGTGCCAGCACCGAAAATCCTGCCGGGGAGCTGTTTTTT
V: TRBV18; size: once; D: .; J: TRBJ1-2; CDR3: CASSPRKDYGYTF; DNA: TGTGCCAGCTCACCAAGGAAGGACTATGGCTACACCTTC
V: TRBV10-3; size: .; D: TRBD2; J: TRBJ2-2; CDR3: CAISEREEGTGELFF; DNA: TGTGCCATCAGTGAGCGGGAGGAAGGCACCGGGGAGCTGTTTTTT